The clone carrying this T cell receptor beta chain was detected many times. What it binds is not known. The sample comes from a study of metastatic and nonmetastatic thyroid tumors. Turning to the study itself: Repertoires from blood and tumor or nodule tissue of malignant and benign thyroid patients were compared.

The CDR3 extends over 14 amino acids. Per germline, CDR1 SGHNT and CDR2 YYREEE (reference sequence). Trimming pared 4 bases from V and 2 bases from J, leaving 11 bases between. Study-wide results and caveats: Reportedly, malignant thyroid tumors had significantly higher TCR beta diversity than benign nodules, in blood and tumor.

Among the patients, none had received any treatment before thyroid surgery. As originally analysed: A classifier for distant metastasis in papillary thyroid cancer was constructed using CDR3 differences observed across clinicopathological groups. MiXCR reprocessed the PCR reads for TCRdb. The V and J calls shown here were made by TCRdb, not taken from the authors' results. The data show about 69,000 clones, approximately 15% seen once. The specimen sequenced was blood. V is TRBV5-4 and J is TRBJ2-3, with D perhaps matching TRBD2 (6 bases). This receptor was identified in a male donor with papillary thyroid cancer or a benign thyroid nodule (not recorded which). Some clones in this sample may be carry-over from other donors' samples. The CDR3 is CASSQTRNTDTQYF. In DNA form, the CDR3 reads TGTGCCAGCAGCCAGACTAGAAACACAGATACGCAGTATTTT.